This T cell receptor (beta chain) was sequenced in a study of OX40 agonist ivuxolimab in advanced cancers. Study observations and caveats: Some of the lowest clonal expansion was seen in partial responders at 0.1-3.0 mg/kg.

Method: immunoSEQ multiplex PCR; TCRdb's copy keeps in-frame clones and lacks some. Found here are tens of thousands of clones, 88% of them singletons; the top ten hold roughly 25%. This clone has a handful of counts. Its antigen is currently unknown. The germline V and J ends were trimmed by 3 bases and 1 base, with 9 bases remaining between them. From germline, CDR1 is PRHDT and CDR2 FYEKMQ (reference sequence). This CDR3 is 15 amino acids long. The V and J genes are TRBV13 and TRBJ2-2; D might be TRBD1 (5 bases). The sample was CD4+ or CD8+ T cells sorted from blood, taken in a trial of the OX40 agonist ivuxolimab. This sequence was found in an adult with an advanced solid tumor such as melanoma, head and neck, liver or kidney cancer. CDR3 bases: TGTGCCAGCAGCTTCTTGGACAAGAACACCGGGGAGCTGTTTTTT. Translation: CASSFLDKNTGELFF.